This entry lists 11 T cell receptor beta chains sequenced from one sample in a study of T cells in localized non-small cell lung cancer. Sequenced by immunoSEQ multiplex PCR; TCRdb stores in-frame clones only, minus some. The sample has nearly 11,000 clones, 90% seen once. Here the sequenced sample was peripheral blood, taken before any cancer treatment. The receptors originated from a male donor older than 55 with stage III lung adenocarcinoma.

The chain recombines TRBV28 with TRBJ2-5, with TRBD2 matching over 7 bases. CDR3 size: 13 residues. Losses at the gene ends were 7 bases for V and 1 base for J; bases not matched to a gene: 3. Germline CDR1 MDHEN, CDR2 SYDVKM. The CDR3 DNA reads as TGTGCCAGCACGGGGGGAACCCAAGAGACCCAGTACTTC. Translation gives CASTGGTQETQYF. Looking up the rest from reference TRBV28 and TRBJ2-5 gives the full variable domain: DVKVTQSSRYLVKRTGEKVFLECVQDMDHENMFWYRQDPGLGLRLIYFSYDVKMKEKGDIPEGYSVSREKKERFSLILESASTNQTSMYLCASTGGTQETQYFGPGTRLLVL.

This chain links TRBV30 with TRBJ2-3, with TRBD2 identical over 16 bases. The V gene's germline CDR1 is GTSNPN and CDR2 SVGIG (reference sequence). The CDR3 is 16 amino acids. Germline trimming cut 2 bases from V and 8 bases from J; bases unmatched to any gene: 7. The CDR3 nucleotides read TGTGCCTGGAGTCCCGGGACTAGCGGGAGGGGGGGTACGCAGTATTTT. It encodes CAWSPGTSGRGGTQYF.

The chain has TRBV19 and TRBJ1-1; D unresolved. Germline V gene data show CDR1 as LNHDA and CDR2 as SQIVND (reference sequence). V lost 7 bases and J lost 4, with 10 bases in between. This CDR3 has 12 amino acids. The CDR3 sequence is CASKGSSTEAFF. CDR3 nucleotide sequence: TGTGCCAGTAAAGGTTCAAGCACTGAAGCTTTCTTT. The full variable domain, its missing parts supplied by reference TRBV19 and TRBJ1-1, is DGGITQSPKYLFRKEGQNVTLSCEQNLNHDAMYWYRQDPGQGLRLIYYSQIVNDFQKGDIAEGYSVSREKKESFPLTVTSAQKNPTAFYLCASKGSSTEAFFGQGTRLTVV.

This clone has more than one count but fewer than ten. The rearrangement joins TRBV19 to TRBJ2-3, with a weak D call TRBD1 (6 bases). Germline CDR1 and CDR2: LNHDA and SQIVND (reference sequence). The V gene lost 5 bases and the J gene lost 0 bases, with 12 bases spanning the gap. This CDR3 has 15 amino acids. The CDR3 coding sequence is TGTGCCAGTAGTTCTGGACAGCTTAGCACAGATACGCAGTATTTT. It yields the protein CASSSGQLSTDTQYF.

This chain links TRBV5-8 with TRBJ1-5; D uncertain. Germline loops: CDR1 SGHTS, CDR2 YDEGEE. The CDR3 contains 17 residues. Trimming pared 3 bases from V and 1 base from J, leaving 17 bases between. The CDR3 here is CASSWAVGRPSNQPQHF. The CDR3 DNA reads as TGTGCCAGCAGCTGGGCCGTTGGGCGGCCGAGCAATCAGCCCCAGCATTTT.

This CDR3 reads CASSLMGGTNEQFF. As DNA, the CDR3 is TGTGCCAGCAGCTTGATGGGGGGAACGAATGAGCAGTTCTTC. J is TRBJ2-1 and V is TRBV5-4, with D possibly TRBD2 on 6 matching bases. The CDR3 totals 14 residues. The V end was cut by 1 base, the J end by 7 bases, with 12 bases between. Germline values: CDR1 SGHNT, CDR2 YYREEE (reference sequence).

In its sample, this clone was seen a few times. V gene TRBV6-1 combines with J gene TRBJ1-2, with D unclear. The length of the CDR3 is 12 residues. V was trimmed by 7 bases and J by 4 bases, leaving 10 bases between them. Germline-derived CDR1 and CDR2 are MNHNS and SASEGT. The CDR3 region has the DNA TGTGCCAGCAAGGTGGGTCTCTATGGCTACACCTTC. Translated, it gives CASKVGLYGYTF.

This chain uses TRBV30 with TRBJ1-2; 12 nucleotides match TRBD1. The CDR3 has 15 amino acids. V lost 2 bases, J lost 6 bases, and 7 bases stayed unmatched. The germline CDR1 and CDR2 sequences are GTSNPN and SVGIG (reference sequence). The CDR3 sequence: CAWSRDRGRRDGYTF. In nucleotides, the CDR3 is TGTGCCTGGAGTAGGGACAGGGGGCGAAGGGATGGCTACACCTTC.

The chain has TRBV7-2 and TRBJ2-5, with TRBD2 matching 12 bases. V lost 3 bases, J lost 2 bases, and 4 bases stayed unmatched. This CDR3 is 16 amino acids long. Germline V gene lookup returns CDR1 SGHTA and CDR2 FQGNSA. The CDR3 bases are TGTGCCAGCAGCTTTTCCGGGACTAGCGGGCAAGAGACCCAGTACTTC. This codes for CASSFSGTSGQETQYF.

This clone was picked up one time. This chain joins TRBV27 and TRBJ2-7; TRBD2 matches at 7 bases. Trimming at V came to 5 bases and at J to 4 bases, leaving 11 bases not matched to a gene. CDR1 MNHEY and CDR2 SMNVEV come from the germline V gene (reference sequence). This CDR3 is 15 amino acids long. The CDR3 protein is CASSNPGGGRYEQYF. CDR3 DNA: TGTGCCAGCAGTAACCCGGGCGGGGGTAGGTACGAGCAGTACTTC.

The CDR3, as DNA: TGTGCCAGCAGTGGGAACAGGGGTAACGGGAAGACCCAGTACTTC. It yields the protein CASSGNRGNGKTQYF. V is TRBV2 and J is TRBJ2-5; TRBD1 matches at 7 bases. Germline trimming cut 4 bases from V and 6 bases from J; bases unmatched to any gene: 11. CDR1 is SNHLY and CDR2 is FYNNEI in the germline V gene. The CDR3 totals 15 residues.